This T cell receptor beta chain was captured in a study of cytomegalovirus exposure and HLA in healthy donors. The PCR ran on 60 Vbeta and 13 Jbeta primers. Some clones are missing from TCRdb's copy, which holds only in-frame ones; the method was immunoSEQ multiplex PCR. The data show roughly 100,000 clones, approximately 60% seen once. The CDR3 is 15 residues long. The ends lost 4 bases at V and 5 bases at J; junction bases unmatched: 7. The germline V gene encodes CDR1 LNHDA and CDR2 SQIVND (reference sequence). Sequenced input: PBMCs. The receptor was derived from a boy aged 10-17 years in good health and CMV-seropositive. V is TRBV19 and J is TRBJ2-2, with 7 bases that match TRBD2. CDR3: CASSNQGGRTGELFF. CDR3 in DNA: TGTGCCAGTAGTAACCAGGGAGGGAGAACCGGGGAGCTGTTTTTT.